This TCR beta chain emerged from a study of T cell repertoires in cytomegalovirus infection. Background on the study: Recently identified HLA-C-restricted CMV epitopes and well-studied HLA-B-restricted CMV epitopes were used by the study.

V was shortened by 5 bases and J by 3 bases, with 19 bases between the two germline ends. The CDR3 totals 16 residues. The germline V gene has CDR1 SGHNT and CDR2 YENEEA. As regards this clonotype: The antigen remains unidentified.

Each CDR3 protein is one row after TCRdb ran MiXCR on the reads. The sample has around 540,000 distinct CDR3 sequences; 30% to 40% are singletons. The clonotype was recovered from a human donor in good health (CMV status not recorded). Some clones in this sample may be carry-over from other donors' samples. The genes are TRBV11-3 and TRBJ2-5, with D possibly called TRBD1 or TRBD2 (5 bases each). Material: cultured PBMCs, obtained from culture after CMV antigen stimulation. CDR3: CASSKNWGGLEETQYF. The DNA of the CDR3 is TGTGCCAGCAGCAAGAATTGGGGCGGACTGGAAGAGACCCAGTACTTC.